Ten or more counts support the clone carrying this T cell receptor beta chain. This sample was taken from a study of blood T cell repertoires in COVID-19. Overall study context: From T cells, B-cell-depleted T cells, or PBMCs came the material, which was cDNA or gDNA.

TCRdb's table, derived via immunoSEQ multiplex PCR, lists solely in-frame clones and lacks some. Among approximately 68,000 clones listed, approximately 78% were seen once. V was cut by 4 bases and J by 4 bases, with 7 bases left in between. The V gene's germline CDR1 is SGHTA and CDR2 FQGNSA. The CDR3 is 13 residues long. This clonotype was sampled from a human donor in a cohort sampled during active COVID-19. The sequenced sample consisted of peripheral blood. The chain employs TRBV7-2 and TRBJ2-2, with D perhaps TRBD2 (5 bases). The CDR3 reads CASSYTSTGELFF. CDR3 sequence (DNA): TGTGCCAGCAGCTACACTAGCACCGGGGAGCTGTTTTTT.